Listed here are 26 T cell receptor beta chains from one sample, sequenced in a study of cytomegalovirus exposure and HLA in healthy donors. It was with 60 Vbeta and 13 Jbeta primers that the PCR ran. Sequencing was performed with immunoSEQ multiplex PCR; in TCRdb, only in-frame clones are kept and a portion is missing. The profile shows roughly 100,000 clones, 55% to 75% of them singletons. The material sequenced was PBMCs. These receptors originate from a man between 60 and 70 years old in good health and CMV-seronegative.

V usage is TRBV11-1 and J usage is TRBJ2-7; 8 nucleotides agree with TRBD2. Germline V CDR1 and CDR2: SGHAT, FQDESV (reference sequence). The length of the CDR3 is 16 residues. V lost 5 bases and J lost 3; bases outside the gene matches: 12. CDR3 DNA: TGTGCCAGCAGCGCCGACTTCGCGGGAGGACACTACGAGCAGTACTTC. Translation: CASSADFAGGHYEQYF.

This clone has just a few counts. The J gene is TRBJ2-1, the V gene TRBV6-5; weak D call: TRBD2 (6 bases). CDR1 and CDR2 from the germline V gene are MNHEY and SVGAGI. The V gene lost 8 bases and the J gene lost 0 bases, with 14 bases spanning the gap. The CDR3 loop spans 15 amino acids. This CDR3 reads CASLPRGDSYNEQFF. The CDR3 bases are TGTGCCAGCCTGCCCCGCGGGGACTCCTACAATGAGCAGTTCTTC.

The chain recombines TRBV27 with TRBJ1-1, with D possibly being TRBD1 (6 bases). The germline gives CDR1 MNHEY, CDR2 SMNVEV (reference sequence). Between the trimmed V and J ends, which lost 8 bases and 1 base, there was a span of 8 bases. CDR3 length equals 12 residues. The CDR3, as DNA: TGTGCCAGCGACAGGTGGAACACTGAAGCTTTCTTT. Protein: CASDRWNTEAFF.

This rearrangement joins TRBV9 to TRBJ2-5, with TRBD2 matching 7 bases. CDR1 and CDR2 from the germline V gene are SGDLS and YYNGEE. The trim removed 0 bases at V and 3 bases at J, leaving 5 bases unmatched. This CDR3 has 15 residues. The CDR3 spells CASSVGGLGKETQYF. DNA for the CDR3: TGTGCCAGCAGCGTAGGTGGACTAGGGAAAGAGACCCAGTACTTC.

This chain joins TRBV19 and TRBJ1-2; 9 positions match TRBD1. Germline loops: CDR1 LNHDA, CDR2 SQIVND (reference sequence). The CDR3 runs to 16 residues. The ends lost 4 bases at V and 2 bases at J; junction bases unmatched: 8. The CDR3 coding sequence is TGTGCCAGTAGTAGGGGACAGGGAGGGCTGAACTATGGCTACACCTTC. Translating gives CASSRGQGGLNYGYTF.

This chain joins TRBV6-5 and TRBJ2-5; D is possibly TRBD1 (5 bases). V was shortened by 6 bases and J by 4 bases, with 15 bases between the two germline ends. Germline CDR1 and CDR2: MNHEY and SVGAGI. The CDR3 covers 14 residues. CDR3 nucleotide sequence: TGTGCCAGCAGGAAGGGGTGGGTCTCAGAGACCCAGTACTTC. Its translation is CASRKGWVSETQYF.

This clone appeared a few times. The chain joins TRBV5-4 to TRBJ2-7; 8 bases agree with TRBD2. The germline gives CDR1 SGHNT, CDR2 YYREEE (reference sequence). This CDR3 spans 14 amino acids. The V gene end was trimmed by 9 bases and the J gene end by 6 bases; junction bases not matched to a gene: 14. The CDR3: CATSPGGGFAEQYF. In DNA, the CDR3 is TGTGCCACTTCGCCCGGGGGGGGCTTCGCCGAGCAGTACTTC.

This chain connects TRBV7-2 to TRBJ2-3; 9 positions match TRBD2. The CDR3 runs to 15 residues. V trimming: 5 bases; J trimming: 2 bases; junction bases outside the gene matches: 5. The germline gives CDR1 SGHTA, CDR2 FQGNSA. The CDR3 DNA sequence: TGTGCCAGCAGCATGACTAGCGGACACACAGATACGCAGTATTTT. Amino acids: CASSMTSGHTDTQYF.

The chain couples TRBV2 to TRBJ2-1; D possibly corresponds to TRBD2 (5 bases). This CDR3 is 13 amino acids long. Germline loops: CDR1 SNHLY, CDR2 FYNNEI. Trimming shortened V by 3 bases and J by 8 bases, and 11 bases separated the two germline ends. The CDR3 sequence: CASSDYPSHEQFF. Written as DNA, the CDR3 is TGTGCCAGCAGTGATTACCCTAGCCATGAGCAGTTCTTC.

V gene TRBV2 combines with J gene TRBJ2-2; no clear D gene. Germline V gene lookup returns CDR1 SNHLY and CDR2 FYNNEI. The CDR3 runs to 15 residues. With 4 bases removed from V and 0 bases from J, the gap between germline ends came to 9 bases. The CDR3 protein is CASSVWLSNTGELFF. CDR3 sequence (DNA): TGTGCCAGCAGTGTGTGGCTCTCGAACACCGGGGAGCTGTTTTTT. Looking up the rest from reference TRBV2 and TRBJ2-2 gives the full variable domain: EPEVTQTPSHQVTQMGQEVILRCVPISNHLYFYWYRQILGQKVEFLVSFYNNEISEKSEIFDDQFSVERPDGSNFTLKIRSTKLEDSAMYFCASSVWLSNTGELFFGEGSRLTVL.

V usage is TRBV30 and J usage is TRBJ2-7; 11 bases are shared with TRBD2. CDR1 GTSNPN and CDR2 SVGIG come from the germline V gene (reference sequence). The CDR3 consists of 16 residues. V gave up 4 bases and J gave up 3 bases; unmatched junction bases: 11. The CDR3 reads CAWIPTSGSAYYEQYF. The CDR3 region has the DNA TGTGCCTGGATCCCCACTAGCGGGAGCGCATACTACGAGCAGTACTTC.

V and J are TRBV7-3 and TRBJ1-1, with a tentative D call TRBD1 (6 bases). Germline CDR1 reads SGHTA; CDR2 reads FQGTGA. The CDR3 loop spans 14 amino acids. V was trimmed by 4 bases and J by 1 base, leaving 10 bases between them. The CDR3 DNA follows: TGTGCCAGCAGCTCCACGGACAGGAACACTGAAGCTTTCTTT. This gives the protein CASSSTDRNTEAFF.

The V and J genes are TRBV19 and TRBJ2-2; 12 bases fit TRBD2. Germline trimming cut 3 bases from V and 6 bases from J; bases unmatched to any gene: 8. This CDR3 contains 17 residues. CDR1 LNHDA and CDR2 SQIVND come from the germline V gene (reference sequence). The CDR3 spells CASSMWTSGVLAGELFF. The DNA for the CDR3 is TGTGCCAGTAGTATGTGGACTAGCGGGGTCCTCGCCGGGGAGCTGTTTTTT.

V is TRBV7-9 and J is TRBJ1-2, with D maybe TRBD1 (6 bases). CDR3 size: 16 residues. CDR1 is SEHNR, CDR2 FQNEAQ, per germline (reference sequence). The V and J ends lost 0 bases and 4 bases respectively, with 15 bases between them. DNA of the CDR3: TGTGCCAGCAGCTTAGCCACGGGCAGGGGCGGCTATGGCTACACCTTC. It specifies CASSLATGRGGYGYTF.

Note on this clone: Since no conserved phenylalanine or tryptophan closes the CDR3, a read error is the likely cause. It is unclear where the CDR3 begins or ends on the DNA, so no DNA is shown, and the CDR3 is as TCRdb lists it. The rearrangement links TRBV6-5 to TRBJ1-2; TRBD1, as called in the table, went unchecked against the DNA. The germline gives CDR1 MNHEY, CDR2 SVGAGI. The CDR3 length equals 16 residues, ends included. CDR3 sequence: CASSLNPITPGQRVSV.

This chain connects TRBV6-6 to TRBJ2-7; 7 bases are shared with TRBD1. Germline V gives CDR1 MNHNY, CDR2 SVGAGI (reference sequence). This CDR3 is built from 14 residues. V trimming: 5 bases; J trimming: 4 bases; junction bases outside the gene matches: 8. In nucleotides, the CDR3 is TGTGCCAGCAGTCAACCGGGACAGACTTACGAGCAGTACTTC. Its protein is CASSQPGQTYEQYF.

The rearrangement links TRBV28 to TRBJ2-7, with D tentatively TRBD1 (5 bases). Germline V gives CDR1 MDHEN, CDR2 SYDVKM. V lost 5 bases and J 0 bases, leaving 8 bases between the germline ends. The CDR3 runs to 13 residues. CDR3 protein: CASSTGSSYEQYF. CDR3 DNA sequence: TGTGCCAGCAGTACAGGAAGCTCCTACGAGCAGTACTTC. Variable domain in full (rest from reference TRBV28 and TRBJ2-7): DVKVTQSSRYLVKRTGEKVFLECVQDMDHENMFWYRQDPGLGLRLIYFSYDVKMKEKGDIPEGYSVSREKKERFSLILESASTNQTSMYLCASSTGSSYEQYFGPGTRLTVT.

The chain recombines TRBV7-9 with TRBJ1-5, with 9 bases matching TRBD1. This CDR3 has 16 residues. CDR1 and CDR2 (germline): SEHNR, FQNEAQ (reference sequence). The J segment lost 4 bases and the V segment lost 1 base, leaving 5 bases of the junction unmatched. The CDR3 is CASSLGDRGYNQPQHF. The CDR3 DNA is TGTGCCAGCAGCTTAGGCGACAGGGGGTATAATCAGCCCCAGCATTTT.

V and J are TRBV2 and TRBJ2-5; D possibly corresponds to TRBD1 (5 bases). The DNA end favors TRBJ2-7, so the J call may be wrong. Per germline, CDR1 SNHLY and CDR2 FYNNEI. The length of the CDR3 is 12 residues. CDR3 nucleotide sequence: TGTGCCAGCAGTGTTTCAGGGCTCGAGCAGTACTTC. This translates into CASSVSGLEQYF.

In nucleotides, the CDR3 is TGTGCCAGCAGTAACCCAGGATCTCGCGGGGATTTCTTT. Translation gives CASSNPGSRGDFF. The V and J genes are TRBV6-5 and TRBJ1-1; D gene unclear. The CDR3 extends over 13 amino acids. The germline gives CDR1 MNHEY, CDR2 SVGAGI. The ends were cut back, 5 bases at V and 13 bases at J, with 20 bases in the middle.

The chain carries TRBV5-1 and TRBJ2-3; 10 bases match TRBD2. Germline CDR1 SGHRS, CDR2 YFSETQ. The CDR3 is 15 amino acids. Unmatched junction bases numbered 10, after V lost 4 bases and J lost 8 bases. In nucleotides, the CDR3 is TGCGCCAGCAGCCTTAGCGGGGGGTCCCCGAGTACGCAGTATTTT. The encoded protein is CASSLSGGSPSTQYF. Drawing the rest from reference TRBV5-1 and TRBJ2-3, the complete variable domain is KAGVTQTPRYLIKTRGQQVTLSCSPISGHRSVSWYQQTPGQGLQFLFEYFSETQRNKGNFPGRFSGRQFSNSRSEMNVSTLELGDSALYLCASSLSGGSPSTQYFGPGTRLTVL.

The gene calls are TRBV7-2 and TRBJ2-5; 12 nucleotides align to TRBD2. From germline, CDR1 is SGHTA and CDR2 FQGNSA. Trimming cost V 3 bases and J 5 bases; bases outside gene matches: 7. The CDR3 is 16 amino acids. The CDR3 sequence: CASSFLAGGPQETQYF. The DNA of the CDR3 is TGTGCCAGCAGCTTCCTAGCGGGGGGGCCTCAGGAGACCCAGTACTTC. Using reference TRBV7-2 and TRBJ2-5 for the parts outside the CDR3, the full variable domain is GAGVSQSPSNKVTEKGKDVELRCDPISGHTALYWYRQSLGQGLEFLIYFQGNSAPDKSGLPSDRFSAERTGGSVSTLTIQRTQQEDSAVYLCASSFLAGGPQETQYFGPGTRLLVL.

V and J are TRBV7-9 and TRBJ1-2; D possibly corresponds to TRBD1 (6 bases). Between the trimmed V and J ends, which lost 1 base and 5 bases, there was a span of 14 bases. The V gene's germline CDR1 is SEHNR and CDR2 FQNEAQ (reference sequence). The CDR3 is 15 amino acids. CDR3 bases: TGTGCCAGCAGCTTAGGGGGGCAGGGCCGTTATGGCTACACCTTC. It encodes CASSLGGQGRYGYTF.

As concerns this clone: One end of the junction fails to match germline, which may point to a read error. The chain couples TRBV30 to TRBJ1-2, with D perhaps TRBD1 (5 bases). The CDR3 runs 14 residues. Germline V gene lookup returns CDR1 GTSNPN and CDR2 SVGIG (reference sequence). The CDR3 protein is CAGERGTSLAVTVF. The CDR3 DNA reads TGTGCCGGGGAACGGGGGACGAGCCTCGCCGTTACAGTCTTC. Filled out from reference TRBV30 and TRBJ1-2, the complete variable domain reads SQTIHQWPATLVQPVGSPLSLECTVEGTSNPNLYWYRQAAGRGLQLLFYSVGIGQISSEVPQNLSASRPQDRQFILSSKKLLLSDSGFYLCAGERGTSLAVTVFGSGTRLTVV.

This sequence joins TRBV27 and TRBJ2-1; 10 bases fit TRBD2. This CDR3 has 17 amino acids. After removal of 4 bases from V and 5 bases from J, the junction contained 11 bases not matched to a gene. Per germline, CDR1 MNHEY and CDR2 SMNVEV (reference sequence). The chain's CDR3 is CASSSSSGSILNNEQFF. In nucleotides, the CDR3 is TGTGCCAGCAGTTCCTCTAGCGGGAGTATCCTGAACAATGAGCAGTTCTTC.

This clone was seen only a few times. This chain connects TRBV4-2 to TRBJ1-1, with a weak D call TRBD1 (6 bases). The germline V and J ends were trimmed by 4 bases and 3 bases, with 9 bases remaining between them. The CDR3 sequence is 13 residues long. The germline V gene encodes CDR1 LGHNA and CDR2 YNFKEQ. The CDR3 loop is CASSPRTDTEAFF. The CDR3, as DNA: TGTGCCAGCAGCCCCAGGACAGACACTGAAGCTTTCTTT.